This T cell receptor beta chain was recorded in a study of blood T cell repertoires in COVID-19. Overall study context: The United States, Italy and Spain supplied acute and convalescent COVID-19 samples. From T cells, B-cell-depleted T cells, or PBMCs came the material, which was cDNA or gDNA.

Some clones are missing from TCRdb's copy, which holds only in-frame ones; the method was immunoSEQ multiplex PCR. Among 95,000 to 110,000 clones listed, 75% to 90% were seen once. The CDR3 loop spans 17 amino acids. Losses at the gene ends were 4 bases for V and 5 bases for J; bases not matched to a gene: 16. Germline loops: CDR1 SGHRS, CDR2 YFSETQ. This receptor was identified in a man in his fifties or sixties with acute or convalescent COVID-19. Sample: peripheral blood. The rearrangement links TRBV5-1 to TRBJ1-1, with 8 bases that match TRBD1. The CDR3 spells CASSLRQTTGVRTEAFF. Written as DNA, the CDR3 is TGCGCCAGCAGCCTAAGACAAACGACAGGGGTTAGGACTGAAGCTTTCTTT.